Below, 27 T cell receptor beta chains from the same sample are listed, as sequenced in a study of T cell repertoires in cytomegalovirus infection. These receptors have no known antigen. TCRdb redid the calling of the reads with MiXCR, one entry per CDR3 protein. Among 5,000 to 6,500 distinct CDR3 sequences, around 49% were seen once, and the ten largest hold about 90%. The sample consisted of PBMCs, sequenced either directly or after in vitro stimulation (not recorded which). The receptors originated from a human donor in good health (CMV status not recorded). Some clones in this sample may be carry-over from other donors' samples.

In regard to this clonotype: The final CDR3 position lacks the conserved phenylalanine or tryptophan, pointing to a likely read error. The V and J genes are TRBV6-5 and TRBJ1-5; maybe TRBD1 (6 bases). V was pared by 8 bases and J by 4 bases, with 15 bases between. The V gene's germline CDR1 is MNHEY and CDR2 SVGAGI. This CDR3 is 14 amino acids long. The CDR3 loop reads CASLMGHKNQPQHC. DNA for the CDR3: TGTGCCAGCCTCATGGGACATAAGAATCAGCCCCAGCATTGT.

This clonotype was recorded at least ten times. A junction boundary mismatches the germline segment, possibly from a read error. V gene TRBV7-8 combines with J gene TRBJ2-7; the D is unclear. The germline gives CDR1 SGHVS, CDR2 FQNEAQ. The CDR3 loop spans 14 amino acids. This CDR3 is CASSWYPPGDDQYF. The CDR3 region has the DNA TGTGCCAGCAGCTGGTACCCCCCTGGCGACGATCAGTACTTC.

As for this clonotype: The germline gene is not matched at one end of the junction; a read error may be the cause. V usage is TRBV7-6 and J usage is TRBJ2-1, with D possibly being TRBD1 (6 bases). Germline CDR1 reads SGHVS; CDR2 reads FNYEAQ. There are 15 residues in the CDR3. CDR3 protein: CSSSLRTEVYNEHFF. In nucleotides, the CDR3 is TGTTCCAGCAGCTTAAGGACAGAGGTCTACAATGAGCATTTCTTC.

The gene calls are TRBV7-9 and TRBJ2-1; 13 bases map to TRBD2. This CDR3 is built from 16 residues. From germline, CDR1 is SEHNR and CDR2 FQNEAQ (reference sequence). V shed 5 bases, J shed 6 bases, and the junction held 7 bases outside the gene matches. The CDR3 sequence is CASSPRTSGGGNEQFF. In DNA form, the CDR3 reads TGTGCCAGCAGCCCCCGGACTAGCGGGGGAGGCAATGAGCAGTTCTTC.

Regarding this clonotype: At one boundary the junction diverges from the germline segment, which might be a read error. The chain employs TRBV6-1 and TRBJ2-7, with D hard to call. Per the germline V gene, CDR1 is MNHNS and CDR2 is SASEGT. The CDR3 spans 12 residues. This CDR3 reads CASSYPPPDQDF. CDR3 DNA sequence: TGTGCAAGCAGTTACCCACCTCCAGATCAGGACTTC.

A remark on this clonotype: The junction differs from germline at one of its ends, possibly a read error. In nucleotides, the CDR3 is TGTGCCAGCCATTCCCCAGAACCGAACCCTGAAGCTTTATTT. Protein: CASHSPEPNPEALF. This chain connects TRBV6-1 to TRBJ1-1; D gene ambiguous. This CDR3 region has 14 residues. Germline V gene sequence: CDR1 MNHNS, CDR2 SASEGT.

The sample holds a few counts of this clonotype. This chain uses TRBV7-9 with TRBJ1-6; TRBD1 aligns across 7 bases. V dropped 10 bases and J dropped 3; count of bases not matched to a gene: 6. The CDR3 is made up of 14 amino acids. Germline V lookup: CDR1 SEHNR, CDR2 FQNEAQ (reference sequence). The CDR3 coding sequence is TGTGCCATCAGGACAGGAGGCTATAATTCACCCCTCCACTTT. It yields the protein CAIRTGGYNSPLHF.

A remark on this clonotype: A much larger clone sits a single nucleotide away, making a read error possible. The rearrangement links TRBV7-2 to TRBJ2-7; D may be TRBD1 (6 bases). This CDR3 region has 14 residues. Germline V gene sequence: CDR1 SGHTA, CDR2 FQGNSA. DNA of the CDR3: TGTGCCTGGAGCTGGGACACCCCTTGCGACGAGCCGTACTTC. This codes for CAWSWDTPCDEPYF.

The chain carries TRBV28 and TRBJ2-7; D perhaps matches TRBD2 (5 bases). Per the germline V gene, CDR1 is MDHEN and CDR2 is SYDVKM. The CDR3 has 14 residues. CDR3 bases: TGTTCCATCGCTACCACCCAACTAGACTACGAGCAGTACTTC. This translates into CSIATTQLDYEQYF.

As concerns this clonotype: No conserved phenylalanine or tryptophan ends this CDR3, so it is likely a read error. The CDR3, as DNA: TGTGCCAGTAGGGCTACGAGCACAGATACGCAGTATTGT. Its translation: CASRATSTDTQYC. The chain couples TRBV19 to TRBJ2-3; D unclear. Germline assignment: CDR1 LNHDA and CDR2 SQIVND (reference sequence). V dropped 6 bases and J dropped 0 bases, with 7 bases sitting between them. The CDR3 has 13 amino acids.

The gene calls are TRBV7-2 and TRBJ1-6; 8 positions agree with TRBD1. V lost 5 bases, J lost 7 bases, and 4 bases stayed unmatched. CDR1 and CDR2 from the germline V gene are SGHTA and FQGNSA. This CDR3 contains 14 residues. The CDR3 DNA reads as TGTGCCAGCAGCAAGACAGGGGAAAATTCACCCCTCCACTTT. It yields the protein CASSKTGENSPLHF.

This clonotype turned up a few times. Germline is not matched at one junction end, which may reflect a read error. The chain couples TRBV7-2 to TRBJ2-1; 12 bases are shared with TRBD2. This CDR3 has 17 amino acids. Per the germline V gene, CDR1 is SGHTA and CDR2 is FQGNSA. CDR3 sequence (DNA): TGTGCCAGCAGCATAACTAGCGGGGGGTATTCCTACAATGAGAAGTTCTTC. Translated, it gives CASSITSGGYSYNEKFF. Complete variable domain (other parts from reference TRBV7-2 and TRBJ2-1): GAGVSQSPSNKVTEKGKDVELRCDPISGHTALYWYRQSLGQGLEFLIYFQGNSAPDKSGLPSDRFSAERTGGSVSTLTIQRTQQEDSAVYLCASSITSGGYSYNEKFFGPGTRLTVL.

This clonotype has more than one count but fewer than ten. This chain links TRBV19 with TRBJ2-7; 9 positions agree with TRBD2. V lost 11 bases, J lost 2 bases, and 10 bases stayed unmatched. Looked up from germline, CDR1 is LNHDA and CDR2 is SQIVND (reference sequence). This CDR3 spans 14 amino acids. The CDR3 nucleotides read TGTGCCGTTATTATAGCGGGAGTAGCCTACGAGCAGTACTTC. It translates to CAVIIAGVAYEQYF.

This clonotype counts as medium-sized (0.01 to 0.1%). The rearrangement links TRBV19 to TRBJ1-5, with 8 bases identical to TRBD1. Trimming at V came to 5 bases and at J to 3 bases, leaving 18 bases not matched to a gene. The germline V gene encodes CDR1 LNHDA and CDR2 SQIVND (reference sequence). The CDR3 covers 19 residues. DNA of the CDR3: TGTGCCAGTAGTTCAATATATACCGGGACAGGTGAAGACAATCAGCCCCAGCATTTT. Its translation is CASSSIYTGTGEDNQPQHF.

To note about this clonotype: One junction end disagrees with the germline gene, perhaps due to a read error. The chain links TRBV7-8 to TRBJ2-7, with D hard to call. CDR3 size: 14 residues. Per the germline V gene, CDR1 is SGHVS and CDR2 is FQNEAQ. The CDR3: CASRWVTPGEEPYF. The CDR3 DNA reads TGTGCCAGCCGCTGGGTCACCCCTGGCGAAGAGCCGTACTTC. The entire variable domain, with the rest obtained from reference TRBV7-8 and TRBJ2-7, is as follows: GAGVSQSPRYKVAKRGQDVALRCDPISGHVSLFWYQQALGQGPEFLTYFQNEAQLDKSGLPSDRFFAERPEGSVSTLKIQRTQQEDSAVYLCASRWVTPGEEPYFGPGTRLTVT.

Points on this clonotype: The junction shows a germline mismatch at one end, possibly a read error. In DNA, the CDR3 is TGTGACAGCAGGCCGACACTCTATATCAATCATCCCCATCATTTT. Residues: CDSRPTLYINHPHHF. This chain links TRBV28 with TRBJ1-5, with D hard to call. The CDR3 is made up of 15 amino acids. Germline assignment: CDR1 MDHEN and CDR2 SYDVKM. Using reference TRBV28 and TRBJ1-5 for the parts outside the CDR3, the full variable domain is DVKVTQSSRYLVKRTGEKVFLECVQDMDHENMFWYRQDPGLGLRLIYFSYDVKMKEKGDIPEGYSVSREKKERFSLILESASTNQTSMYLCDSRPTLYINHPHHFGDGTRLSIL.

Worth noting for this clonotype: Compared with germline, one end of the junction differs, possibly owing to a read error. This chain connects TRBV28 to TRBJ2-1; no firm D call. Looked up from germline, CDR1 is MDHEN and CDR2 is SYDVKM. The CDR3 covers 12 residues. Written as DNA, the CDR3 is TGTGCCAGCAGTTTTTACCTCGCTGAGCATTTATTC. Its translation: CASSFYLAEHLF.

This clonotype has a handful of counts. At one end, the junction sequence differs from germline, possibly due to a read error. The chain employs TRBV7-8 and TRBJ2-7; D is perhaps TRBD2 (7 bases). In germline, CDR1 is SGHVS, CDR2 FQNEAQ. This CDR3 contains 14 residues. The CDR3 is CSSSGDTPGDDQYF. In DNA, the CDR3 is TGTTCCAGCAGCGGGGACACCCCTGGCGACGATCAGTACTTC.

As regards this clonotype: The junction differs from germline at one of its ends, possibly a read error. The chain combines TRBV7-2 with TRBJ1-5; TRBD1 aligns across 7 bases. The CDR3 has 15 amino acids. From germline, CDR1 is SGHTA and CDR2 FQGNSA. The CDR3 sequence: CASLPGTASNQPQNF. The CDR3 nucleotides read TGTGCCAGCCTCCCCGGGACAGCTAGCAATCAGCCCCAGAATTTT.

The chain links TRBV5-6 to TRBJ1-2, with D possibly TRBD1 on 6 matching bases. Per germline, CDR1 SGHDT and CDR2 YYEEEE. V lost 0 bases to trimming and J lost 2 bases, with 8 bases between them. The CDR3 runs to 14 residues. Here the CDR3 DNA reads TGTGCCAGCAGCTTGGGGGGACAAAACTATGGCTACACCTTC. Its translation: CASSLGGQNYGYTF.

In its sample, this clonotype is medium-sized. The V gene is TRBV7-2, the J gene TRBJ1-1; tentatively, D is TRBD1 (5 bases). In germline, CDR1 is SGHTA, CDR2 FQGNSA. The CDR3 length is 16 residues. V lost 1 base, J lost 1 base, and 13 bases lay in between. CDR3 DNA: TGTGCCAGCAGCTTAGATTCTAGGGGCTCGAACACTGAAGCTTTCTTT. Translating gives CASSLDSRGSNTEAFF.

This clonotype showed up many times. The rearrangement joins TRBV4-2 to TRBJ2-5; no definite D call. V was cut by 0 bases and J by 5 bases, with 10 bases left in between. Looked up from germline, CDR1 is LGHNA and CDR2 is YNFKEQ. CDR3 length: 14 residues. The CDR3 region is CASSQEAPGETQYF. CDR3 DNA sequence: TGTGCCAGCAGCCAAGAGGCTCCCGGGGAGACCCAGTACTTC.

This clonotype was found a few times. The chain employs TRBV7-2 and TRBJ2-2; D gene ambiguous. With 1 base removed from V and 1 base from J, the gap between germline ends came to 10 bases. The V gene's germline CDR1 is SGHTA and CDR2 FQGNSA. The CDR3 covers 16 residues. CDR3 residues: CASSLVRTENTGELFF. In nucleotides, the CDR3 is TGTGCCAGCAGCTTAGTTAGGACGGAGAACACCGGGGAGCTGTTTTTT.

This chain links TRBV7-9 with TRBJ1-4, with 8 bases aligning to TRBD1. Germline V gene sequence: CDR1 SEHNR, CDR2 FQNEAQ (reference sequence). V shed 5 bases and J 8 bases; nucleotides not matched to a gene: 13. This CDR3 has 16 amino acids. The CDR3 sequence is CASSQSSGGVGEKLFF. CDR3 bases: TGTGCCAGCAGCCAGAGTTCAGGGGGCGTCGGAGAAAAACTGTTTTTT.

The chain links TRBV12-3 or TRBV12-4 to TRBJ2-3, with unresolved D. The CDR3 extends over 12 amino acids. Trimming stripped 3 bases from V and 3 bases from J, with 4 bases between. CDR3 bases: TGTGCCAGCAGTTTCTTTACAGATACGCAGTATTTT. Translated, it gives CASSFFTDTQYF.

This clonotype has more than one count but fewer than ten. An end of the junction does not agree with germline; a read error may underlie this. In DNA, the CDR3 is TGTGCCAGCAGAATGGGACAGAAGAATCATCCCCAACATTTT. It codes for CASRMGQKNHPQHF. This chain links TRBV6-5 with TRBJ1-5, with TRBD1 matching over 7 bases. The CDR3 has 14 residues. Germline lookup yields CDR1 MNHEY and CDR2 SVGAGI.

With respect to this clonotype: The junction departs from the called germline gene at one end, perhaps through a read error. The chain combines TRBV28 with TRBJ1-5; no clear D. The CDR3 covers 15 residues. Germline CDR1 and CDR2: MDHEN and SYDVKM. This chain's CDR3 is CSSRPTLYINQPHHF. The DNA for the CDR3 is TGTTCCAGCAGGCCGACACTCTATATCAATCAGCCCCATCATTTT.